Presented here are 22 T cell receptor beta chains from one specimen sequenced in a study of shared clonotypes between healthy human individuals (dated by TCRdb to the early 2020s). The library relied on the immunoSEQ multiplex PCR assay. This immuneACCESS table, as held by TCRdb, lists in-frame sequences with V and J called but not all clones. Of the missing ones, under half trace to an unresolved V gene in checked studies; the others have no known cause. The sample has approximately 2.5 million clones on record, over 85% of them singletons. About 0.39% of the sample belongs to the ten largest clones. Sequencing used naive CD4+ T cells from PBMCs. This specimen's cell subset or site label, interpreted: CD45RA+ positively selected. These receptor sequences come from a man younger than 35 in good health. Some clones in this sample may be carry-over from other donors' samples.

This clone was detected a few times. The rearrangement links TRBV9 to TRBJ2-5, with 8 bases fitting TRBD2. Germline V gene lookup returns CDR1 SGDLS and CDR2 YYNGEE. J was trimmed by 5 bases and V by 1 base; bases with no gene match: 10. The CDR3 contains 16 residues. This CDR3 is CASSVSGGRRKETQYF. In nucleotides, the CDR3 is TGTGCCAGCAGCGTATCCGGCGGGAGGAGGAAGGAGACCCAGTACTTC.

Details on this clone: Other DNA sequences within the sample encode an identical CDR3. The J gene is TRBJ2-2, the V gene TRBV5-1; 7 nucleotides match TRBD1. This CDR3 has 15 residues. Germline V CDR1 and CDR2: SGHRS, YFSETQ. Trimming at V came to 3 bases and at J to 1 base, leaving 3 bases not matched to a gene. CDR3: CASSSRDRNTGELFF. CDR3 DNA: TGCGCCAGCAGCTCGAGGGACAGGAACACCGGGGAGCTGTTTTTT.

The chain combines TRBV5-4 with TRBJ2-5; 7 nucleotides agree with TRBD2. This CDR3 contains 15 residues. V shed 6 bases, J shed 5 bases, and the junction held 13 bases outside the gene matches. The germline CDR1 and CDR2 sequences are SGHNT and YYREEE (reference sequence). The CDR3 sequence is CASNRGGRARETQYF. CDR3 coding DNA: TGTGCCAGCAACCGGGGAGGGAGGGCCAGGGAGACCCAGTACTTC.

The chain uses TRBV19 and TRBJ2-1, with no clear D. The ends were cut back, 5 bases at V and 5 bases at J, with 19 bases in the middle. This CDR3 comprises 16 residues. The germline gives CDR1 LNHDA, CDR2 SQIVND (reference sequence). The CDR3 protein is CASSLVLGSENNEQFF. CDR3 coding DNA: TGTGCCAGTAGTTTGGTTTTAGGGTCAGAAAACAATGAGCAGTTCTTC.

This chain uses TRBV5-1 with TRBJ2-1; 10 positions match TRBD2. Germline V gives CDR1 SGHRS, CDR2 YFSETQ. Germline trimming cut 0 bases from V and 4 bases from J; bases unmatched to any gene: 4. This CDR3 has 16 amino acids. In DNA form, the CDR3 reads TGCGCCAGCAGCTTGGCGCCACTAGCGGGGTACAATGAGCAGTTCTTC. It encodes CASSLAPLAGYNEQFF.

The chain links TRBV18 to TRBJ1-1; 7 nucleotides match TRBD1. V trimming: 8 bases; J trimming: 6 bases; junction bases outside the gene matches: 9. The CDR3 has 13 residues. In germline, CDR1 is KGHSH, CDR2 LQKENI. This chain's CDR3 is CASVPGGRAEAFF. CDR3 DNA sequence: TGTGCCAGCGTTCCAGGGGGACGCGCTGAAGCTTTCTTT. Combining the CDR3 with reference TRBV18 and TRBJ1-1 gives the whole variable domain NAGVMQNPRHLVRRRGQEARLRCSPMKGHSHVYWYRQLPEEGLKFMVYLQKENIIDESGMPKERFSAEFPKEGPSILRIQQVVRGDSAAYFCASVPGGRAEAFFGQGTRLTVV.

The chain is built from TRBV5-4 and TRBJ1-1, with a weak D call TRBD1 (5 bases). The CDR3 loop spans 12 amino acids. Trimming left V 0 bases short and J 11 bases short, with 11 bases between. Germline V CDR1 and CDR2: SGHNT, YYREEE (reference sequence). This chain's CDR3 is CASSLDDRDAFF. CDR3 nucleotides: TGTGCCAGCAGCTTGGATGACAGAGACGCTTTCTTT. Complete variable domain (other parts from reference TRBV5-4 and TRBJ1-1): ETGVTQSPTHLIKTRGQQVTLRCSSQSGHNTVSWYQQALGQGPQFIFQYYREEENGRGNFPPRFSGLQFPNYSSELNVNALELDDSALYLCASSLDDRDAFFGQGTRLTVV.

This clone was seen a few times. The J gene is TRBJ1-2, the V gene TRBV7-9; D remains unclear. Trimming cost V 1 base and J 1 base, with 4 bases left between them. Germline-derived CDR1 and CDR2 are SEHNR and FQNEAQ (reference sequence). This CDR3 is built from 13 residues. The CDR3 is CASSLVRNYGYTF. In nucleotides, the CDR3 is TGTGCCAGCAGCTTAGTACGTAACTATGGCTACACCTTC. Together with reference TRBV7-9 and TRBJ1-2, the CDR3 gives the full variable domain: DTGVSQNPRHKITKRGQNVTFRCDPISEHNRLYWYRQTLGQGPEFLTYFQNEAQLEKSRLLSDRFSAERPKGSFSTLEIQRTEQGDSAMYLCASSLVRNYGYTFGSGTRLTVV.

On this clone: The same CDR3 is also encoded by other DNA sequences in this sample. The chain is built from TRBV27 and TRBJ2-7, with TRBD1 identical over 9 bases. CDR3 length equals 15 residues. In germline, CDR1 is MNHEY, CDR2 SMNVEV (reference sequence). The V segment lost 4 bases and the J segment 1 base; nucleotides outside the gene matches: 5. CDR3 DNA sequence: TGTGCCAGCAGTTCACCGGGACAGGGTTCCTACGAGCAGTACTTC. This codes for CASSSPGQGSYEQYF.

The chain is built from TRBV4-1 and TRBJ1-2, with D possibly matching TRBD1 (5 bases). The CDR3 covers 14 residues. The germline CDR1 and CDR2 sequences are MGHRA and YSYEKL. V was shortened by 0 bases and J by 4 bases, with 9 bases between the two germline ends. CDR3 in amino acids: CASSQDAGIYGYTF. Written as DNA, the CDR3 is TGCGCCAGCAGCCAAGATGCAGGGATCTATGGCTACACCTTC.

The V call is TRBV7-2, the J call TRBJ2-5; D not certain. V was clipped by 11 bases and J by 5 bases, with 18 bases between them. The CDR3 is 13 residues long. Germline CDR1 reads SGHTA; CDR2 reads FQGNSA. The CDR3: CAGSTVGWETQYF. CDR3 nucleotide sequence: TGTGCCGGCTCCACGGTTGGTTGGGAGACCCAGTACTTC.

The chain recombines TRBV6-1 with TRBJ1-5; D gene ambiguous. V was pared by 2 bases and J by 6 bases, with 14 bases between. This CDR3 is built from 15 residues. Germline CDR1 is MNHNS and CDR2 is SASEGT. The CDR3 coding sequence is TGTGCCAGCAGTGAAATCTCCCGAGTGGGTCAGCCCCAGCATTTT. Its translation is CASSEISRVGQPQHF.

This clone has only one observation. J is TRBJ2-7 and V is TRBV6-5; the match to TRBD2 covers 8 bases. There are 12 residues in the CDR3. Germline V gene data show CDR1 as MNHEY and CDR2 as SVGAGI. J lost 7 bases, V lost 6 bases, and 5 bases had no gene match. Here the CDR3 DNA reads TGTGCCAGCAGCGGGAGGGCCTGGGAGCAGTACTTC. It codes for CASSGRAWEQYF.

This rearrangement joins TRBV5-1 to TRBJ1-2; D is unresolved. Germline lookup yields CDR1 SGHRS and CDR2 YFSETQ. The CDR3 runs 16 residues. The ends were cut back, 1 base at V and 0 bases at J, with 13 bases in the middle. The CDR3, as DNA: TGCGCCAGCAGCTTGAGCGGGCAGTTAGCTAACTATGGCTACACCTTC. Translating gives CASSLSGQLANYGYTF.

V is TRBV4-1 and J is TRBJ1-3, with a weak D call TRBD1 (6 bases). The CDR3 runs 17 residues. Trimming removed 1 base at V and 3 bases at J, with 16 bases between. Germline-derived CDR1 and CDR2 are MGHRA and YSYEKL. CDR3 sequence: CASSQGVQGPLGNTIYF. In DNA form, the CDR3 reads TGCGCCAGCAGCCAAGGGGTGCAGGGGCCCCTTGGAAACACCATATATTTT.

In the case of this clone: Other DNA sequences from this sample encode an identical CDR3 as well. V and J are TRBV11-2 and TRBJ2-5; 10 nucleotides align to TRBD2. V shed 5 bases, J shed 2 bases, and the junction held 2 bases outside the gene matches. This CDR3 has 14 amino acids. From germline, CDR1 is SGHAT and CDR2 FQNNGV. CDR3 loop: CASSRTSGQETQYF. CDR3 DNA sequence: TGTGCCAGCAGCAGGACTAGCGGACAAGAGACCCAGTACTTC.

This clone was picked up a small number of times. V is TRBV30 and J is TRBJ1-1; 8 bases line up with TRBD1. CDR1 is GTSNPN and CDR2 is SVGIG in the germline V gene (reference sequence). CDR3 length: 12 residues. V was pared by 3 bases and J by 8 bases, with 5 bases of the junction left unmatched. The CDR3 is CAWSETGAEAFF. Here the CDR3 DNA reads TGTGCCTGGAGCGAGACAGGGGCCGAAGCTTTCTTT.

This chain links TRBV7-8 with TRBJ1-4; D is ambiguous. The CDR3 consists of 13 residues. Trimming pared 3 bases from V and 5 bases from J, leaving 7 bases between. Germline V lookup: CDR1 SGHVS, CDR2 FQNEAQ. This CDR3 reads CASSLGPNEKLFF. The DNA of the CDR3 is TGTGCCAGCAGCTTGGGTCCAAATGAAAAACTGTTTTTT.

V is TRBV10-3 and J is TRBJ2-1; 9 positions match TRBD1. The V and J ends lost 4 bases and 4 bases, in that order; junction bases with no gene match: 5. CDR3 length: 15 residues. Germline V gene lookup returns CDR1 ENHRY and CDR2 SYGVKD. The CDR3 loop reads CAISGTGGPYNEQFF. The CDR3 DNA reads as TGTGCCATCAGTGGCACAGGGGGCCCTTACAATGAGCAGTTCTTC.

This CDR3 reads CASSVVRSRQQETQYF. The CDR3 bases are TGTGCCAGCAGTGTAGTTCGGAGCAGACAGCAAGAGACCCAGTACTTC. The chain joins TRBV2 to TRBJ2-5, with D possibly being TRBD1 (5 bases). Per germline, CDR1 SNHLY and CDR2 FYNNEI. The V and J ends lost 4 bases and 2 bases respectively, with 17 bases between them. CDR3 length: 16 residues.

J is TRBJ2-3 and V is TRBV7-2, with TRBD1 as a possible D gene (5 bases). The CDR3 runs to 15 residues. Per germline, CDR1 SGHTA and CDR2 FQGNSA. V lost 4 bases and J 2 bases, leaving 13 bases between the germline ends. CDR3 sequence reads: CASSSRAGNTDTQYF. CDR3 in DNA: TGTGCCAGCAGCTCTAGGGCAGGGAACACAGATACGCAGTATTTT. Full variable domain (remainder filled in from reference TRBV7-2 and TRBJ2-3): GAGVSQSPSNKVTEKGKDVELRCDPISGHTALYWYRQSLGQGLEFLIYFQGNSAPDKSGLPSDRFSAERTGGSVSTLTIQRTQQEDSAVYLCASSSRAGNTDTQYFGPGTRLTVL.

This clone was seen a single time. This rearrangement joins TRBV30 to TRBJ2-3, with a tentative D call TRBD1 (5 bases). The CDR3 spans 13 residues. Germline CDR1 is GTSNPN and CDR2 is SVGIG (reference sequence). V was pared by 0 bases and J by 10 bases, with 14 bases between. The CDR3 loop is CAWSVLNRGAQYF. In DNA form, the CDR3 reads TGTGCCTGGAGTGTTCTGAATAGGGGCGCGCAGTATTTT.